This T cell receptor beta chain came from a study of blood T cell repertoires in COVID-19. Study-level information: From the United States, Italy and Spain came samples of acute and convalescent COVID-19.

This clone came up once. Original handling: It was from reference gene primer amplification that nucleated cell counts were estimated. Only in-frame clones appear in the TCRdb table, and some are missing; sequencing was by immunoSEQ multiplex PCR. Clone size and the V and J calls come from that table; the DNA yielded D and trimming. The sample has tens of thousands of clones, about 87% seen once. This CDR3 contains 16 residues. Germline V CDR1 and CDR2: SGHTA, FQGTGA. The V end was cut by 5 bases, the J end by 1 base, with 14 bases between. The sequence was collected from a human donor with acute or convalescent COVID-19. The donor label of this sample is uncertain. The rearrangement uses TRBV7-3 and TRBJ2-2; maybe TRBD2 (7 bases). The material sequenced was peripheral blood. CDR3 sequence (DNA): TGTGCCAGCAGCACCCGCGGGGGCCGGAACACCGGGGAGCTGTTTTTT. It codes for CASSTRGGRNTGELFF.